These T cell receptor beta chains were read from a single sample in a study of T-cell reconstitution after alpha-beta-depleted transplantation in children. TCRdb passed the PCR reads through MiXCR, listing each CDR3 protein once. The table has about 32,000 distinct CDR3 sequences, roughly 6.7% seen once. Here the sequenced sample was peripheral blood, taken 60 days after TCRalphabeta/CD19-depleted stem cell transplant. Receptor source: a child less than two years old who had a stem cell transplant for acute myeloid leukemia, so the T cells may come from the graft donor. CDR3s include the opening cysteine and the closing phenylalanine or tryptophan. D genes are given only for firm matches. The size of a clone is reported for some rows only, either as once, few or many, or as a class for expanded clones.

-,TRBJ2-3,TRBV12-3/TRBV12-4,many,TGTGCCAGCAGTTCCGATCTTACGCAGTATTTT,CASSSDLTQYF
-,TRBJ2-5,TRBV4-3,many,TGCGCCAGCAGCCAAGAGTTCTTCCAAGAGACCCAGTACTTC,CASSQEFFQETQYF
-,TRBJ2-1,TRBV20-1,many,TGCAGTGCTAGTAGTCTGGATCGCTCCTACAATGAGCAGTTCTTC,CSASSLDRSYNEQFF
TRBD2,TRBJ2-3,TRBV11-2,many,TGTGCCAGCAGCTTAGACGGACTAGCGGGAGTCACAGATACGCAGTATTTT,CASSLDGLAGVTDTQYF
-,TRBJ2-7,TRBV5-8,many,TGTGCCAGCACCCATCCAGGGGTCTCCTACGAGCAGTACTTC,CASTHPGVSYEQYF
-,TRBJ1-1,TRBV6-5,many,TGTGCCAGCAGGATAGGGAACACTGAAGCTTTCTTT,CASRIGNTEAFF
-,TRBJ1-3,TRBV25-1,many,TGTGCCAGCAGTGGGGACAAGGCTGTCTCTGGAAACACCATATATTTT,CASSGDKAVSGNTIYF
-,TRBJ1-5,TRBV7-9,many,TGTGCCAGCAGCCAATGGGGGCAGCCCCAGCATTTT,CASSQWGQPQHF
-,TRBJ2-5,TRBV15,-,TGTGCCACCAGCAGCGTCCCCGGGACCCTCTGGGAGACCCAGTACTTC,CATSSVPGTLWETQYF
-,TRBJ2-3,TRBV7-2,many,TGTGCCAGCAGCGGAAGCACAGATACGCAGTATTTT,CASSGSTDTQYF
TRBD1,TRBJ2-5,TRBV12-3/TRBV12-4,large,TGTGCCAGCAGTTTAATCGGGACAGGGCAAGAGACCCAGTACTTC,CASSLIGTGQETQYF
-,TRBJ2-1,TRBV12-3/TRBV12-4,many,TGTGCCAGCAGTTTTATAGTCAATGAGCAGTTCTTC,CASSFIVNEQFF
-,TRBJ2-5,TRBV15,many,TGTGCCACCAGCGGGAGGATGGCTTCACAAGAGACCCAGTACTTC,CATSGRMASQETQYF
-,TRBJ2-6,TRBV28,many,TGTGCCAGCAGTTTAGCCTCAGCCTCTGGGGCCAACGTCCTGACTTTC,CASSLASASGANVLTF
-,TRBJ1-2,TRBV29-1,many,TGCAGCGTTGAATGGAACAGGAGAAACTATGGCTACACCTTC,CSVEWNRRNYGYTF